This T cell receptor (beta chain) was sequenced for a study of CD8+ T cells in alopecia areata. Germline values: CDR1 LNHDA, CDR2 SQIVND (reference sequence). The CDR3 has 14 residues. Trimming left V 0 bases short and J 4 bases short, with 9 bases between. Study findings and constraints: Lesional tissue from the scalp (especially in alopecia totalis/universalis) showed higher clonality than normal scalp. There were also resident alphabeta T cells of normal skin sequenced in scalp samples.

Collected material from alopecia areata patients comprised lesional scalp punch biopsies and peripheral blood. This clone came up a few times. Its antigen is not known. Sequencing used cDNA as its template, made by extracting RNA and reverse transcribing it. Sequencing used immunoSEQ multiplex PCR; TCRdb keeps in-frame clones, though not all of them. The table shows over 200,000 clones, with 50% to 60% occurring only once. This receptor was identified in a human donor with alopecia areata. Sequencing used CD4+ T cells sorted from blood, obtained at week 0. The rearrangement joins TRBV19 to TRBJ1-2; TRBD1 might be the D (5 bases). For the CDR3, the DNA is TGTGCCAGTAGTATAGAGAGGACAACCTATGGCTACACCTTC. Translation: CASSIERTTYGYTF.